This T cell receptor beta chain stems from a study of blood T cell repertoires in COVID-19. About the study: PBMCs, B-cell-depleted T cells, or T cells were the source of the cDNA or gDNA that made up the material.

Clones were read by immunoSEQ multiplex PCR, and TCRdb kept only the in-frame ones, dropping some. This sample has around 150,000 clones; 85% occur once, and the top ten carry about 3.5%. This clonotype originated in a human donor with acute or convalescent COVID-19. The donor label of this sample is uncertain. The sequenced sample was peripheral blood.

In DNA form, the CDR3 reads TGTGCCAGCACCTCCCCGGGTGGCCCTGAGGCCCTCCACTTT. Protein product: CASTSPGGPEALHF. The chain couples TRBV2 to TRBJ1-6; D is uncertain. The germline V gene encodes CDR1 SNHLY and CDR2 FYNNEI. The CDR3 is 14 amino acids. The V and J ends lost 7 bases and 14 bases respectively, with 21 bases between them.